Here is one TCR beta chain with its context. What it binds is unknown. These data come from a study of response to subunit inactivated influenza vaccine. Study-wide findings and caveats: Authors suggested each seasonal flu vaccination may recruit only limited numbers of new T cells.

Via MiXCR, TCRdb re-called the RT-PCR reads, giving one row per CDR3 protein. The top ten hold around 9.9% of the sample, which has hundreds of thousands of distinct CDR3 sequences, under 20% seen once. CDR1 is SQVTM, CDR2 ANQGSEA, per germline. The CDR3 length is 14 residues. V was pared by 7 bases and J by 4 bases, with 20 bases between. This receptor was identified in a man aged 45-65 years who received an inactivated influenza vaccine. V is TRBV29-1 and J is TRBJ2-7; a weak D match, TRBD2 (6 bases). The input for sequencing was PBMCs from blood, taken 5 to 6 days after vaccination. The CDR3 bases are TGCAGCGCCGGAACAGCCCCGCGGGGATACGAGCAGTACTTC. This gives the protein CSAGTAPRGYEQYF.